Listed below are T cell receptor beta chains from one sample, sequenced in a study of control samples from healthy donors and cancer patients. The data were produced by immunoSEQ multiplex PCR, yet TCRdb's version contains in-frame clones alone and is incomplete. This sample yields about 230,000 clones, of which more than 65% are seen a single time; 13% belongs to the top ten. The sequenced sample was PBMCs. The origin of the receptors is a woman aged 60-75 years with lung cancer. Both conserved end residues are part of each CDR3.

V	J	CDR3
TRBV5-1	TRBJ1-1	CASSLRANTEAFF
TRBV28	TRBJ1-4	CASTPTSGIATNEKLFF
TRBV5-1	TRBJ1-4	CASSLDPSGVLFF
TRBV5-1	TRBJ2-1	CASSELTPSANEQFF
TRBV9	TRBJ2-5	CASSVGQGETQYF
TRBV7-8	TRBJ2-5	CASSLGLGLAGETQYF
TRBV5-1	TRBJ2-5	CASSPGASGGQETQYF
TRBV3-1/TRBV3-2	TRBJ1-1	CASSTRTGVGNTEAFF
TRBV9	TRBJ2-5	CASSVSQVGETQYF
TRBV6-5	TRBJ1-6	CASSTVNNSPLHF
TRBV28	TRBJ1-4	CASSSPPQGGANREKLFF
TRBV7-3	TRBJ2-2	CASSLSGGHANTGELFF
TRBV2	TRBJ1-2	CASSEGGGARRAGYGYTF
TRBV6-1	TRBJ1-1	CASSEFIDTEAFF
TRBV14	TRBJ1-1	CASSQEWANTEAFF
TRBV10-1	TRBJ2-7	CASSESGRYEQYF
TRBV5-1	TRBJ2-2	CASSLDPGQGTGELFF
TRBV5-1	TRBJ2-1	CASSLETGRDEQFF
TRBV4-2	TRBJ1-5	CASSQDLNVGEPQHF
TRBV11-2	TRBJ2-7	CASSRPPGQSPYEQYF
TRBV3-1/TRBV3-2	TRBJ2-6	CASSQETRVGANVLTF
TRBV20-1	TRBJ2-1	CSAGNNEQFF
TRBV7-9	TRBJ1-6	CASSRNAGADSPLHF
TRBV2	TRBJ2-3	CASSGDRGREDTQYF
TRBV5-1	TRBJ2-2	CASSSTGNTGELFF
TRBV7-2	TRBJ2-7	CASSLRKGGRADSYEQYF
TRBV4-2	TRBJ2-3	CASSQDKDTQYF
TRBV5-4	TRBJ2-7	CASSATPYEQYF
TRBV2	TRBJ2-2	CASREGADTGELFF
TRBV15	TRBJ1-1	CATSRVQGNTEAFF
TRBV10-3	TRBJ2-6	CAISGGGSGANVLTF
TRBV5-5	TRBJ1-2	CASSAGRGYGYTF
TRBV27	TRBJ1-2	CASSPRQVLNYGYTF
TRBV18	TRBJ2-7	CASSPGQTYEQYF
TRBV29-1	TRBJ2-1	CSVVGQEGAEQFF
TRBV18	TRBJ2-2	CASSPLGSSTGELFF
TRBV11-3	TRBJ2-2	CASSLLGTGELFF
TRBV9	TRBJ1-4	CASSVAGGGGTNEKLFF
TRBV10-3	TRBJ2-3	CAIRSGQGASTDTQYF
TRBV7-2	TRBJ2-1	CASSSDTSGSDEQFF
TRBV19	TRBJ2-3	CASRSGGATADTQYF
TRBV28	TRBJ1-5	CASGRPHQPQHF
TRBV6-2/TRBV6-3	TRBJ1-5	CASSQEGNQPQHF
TRBV28	TRBJ2-1	CASSYSGLAGTNEQFF
TRBV27	TRBJ2-7	CASSLSFFRDRAYEQYF